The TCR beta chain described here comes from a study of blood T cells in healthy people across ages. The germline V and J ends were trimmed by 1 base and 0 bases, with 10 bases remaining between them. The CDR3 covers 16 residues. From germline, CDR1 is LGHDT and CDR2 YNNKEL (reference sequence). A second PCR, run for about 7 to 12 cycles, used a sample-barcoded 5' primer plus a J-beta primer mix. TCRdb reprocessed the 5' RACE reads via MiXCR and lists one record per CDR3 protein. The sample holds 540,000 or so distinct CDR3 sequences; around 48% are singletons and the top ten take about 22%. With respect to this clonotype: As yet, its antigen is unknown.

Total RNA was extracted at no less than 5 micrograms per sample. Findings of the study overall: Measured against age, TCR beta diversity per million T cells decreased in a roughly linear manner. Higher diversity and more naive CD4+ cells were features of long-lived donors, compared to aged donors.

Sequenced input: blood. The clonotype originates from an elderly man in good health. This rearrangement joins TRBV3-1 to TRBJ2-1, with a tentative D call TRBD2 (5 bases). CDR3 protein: CASSQGGVNSYNEQFF. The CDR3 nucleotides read TGTGCCAGCAGCCAAGGGGGAGTTAACTCCTACAATGAGCAGTTCTTC.